These 27 T cell receptor beta chains came from one sample sequenced in a study of shared clonotypes between healthy human individuals. This table comes from immunoSEQ multiplex PCR, and its TCRdb copy is limited to in-frame clones, with some not included. The table includes 1 million to 1.3 million clones, around 78% detected once. The sample was memory CD4+ T cells from PBMCs. Indicated subset: CD45RA-negative fraction. These receptors came from a young man in good health. Some clones in this sample may be carry-over from other donors' samples.

This clone was detected a few times. This CDR3 reads CASSEGAAGRLPLHSGNTIYF. The CDR3 region has the DNA TGTGCCAGCAGTGAGGGGGCGGCAGGGAGGCTTCCATTGCACTCTGGAAACACCATATATTTT. The chain carries TRBV2 and TRBJ1-3; weak D call: TRBD1 (6 bases). Germline loops: CDR1 SNHLY, CDR2 FYNNEI. The CDR3 is 21 residues long. V lost 3 bases, J lost 0 bases, and 27 bases lay in between.

The rearrangement joins TRBV29-1 to TRBJ2-5, with a possible D match to TRBD1 (5 bases). V was pared by 7 bases and J by 2 bases, with 14 bases between. The germline V gene has CDR1 SQVTM and CDR2 ANQGSEA. This CDR3 is 13 amino acids long. CDR3 loop: CSAYRQMQETQYF. CDR3 bases: TGCAGCGCCTATAGACAGATGCAAGAGACCCAGTACTTC. The whole variable domain, filled in from reference TRBV29-1 and TRBJ2-5, reads SAVISQKPSRDICQRGTSLTIQCQVDSQVTMMFWYRQQPGQSLTLIATANQGSEATYESGFVIDKFPISRPNLTFSTLTVSNMSPEDSSIYLCSAYRQMQETQYFGPGTRLLVL.

This clone was observed a few times. The chain uses TRBV7-3 and TRBJ2-7; D is uncertain. This CDR3 contains 13 residues. Germline lookup yields CDR1 SGHTA and CDR2 FQGTGA. V was pared by 3 bases and J by 5 bases, with 11 bases between. DNA for the CDR3: TGTGCCAGCAGCTTGGGTTCAGCTCACGAGCAGTACTTC. It yields the protein CASSLGSAHEQYF.

The count of this clone is one. The chain carries TRBV28 and TRBJ2-5; 7 bases align to TRBD2. J gave up 5 bases and V 4 bases, and 13 bases lay outside the gene matches. Germline CDR1 and CDR2: MDHEN and SYDVKM. This CDR3 has 16 residues. The DNA for the CDR3 is TGTGCCAGCAGTTCCATCCTAGCGGAGCTTACGGAGACCCAGTACTTC. It yields the protein CASSSILAELTETQYF.

This clone came up a few times. The chain recombines TRBV10-3 with TRBJ2-2; 15 bases map to TRBD2. The CDR3 spans 19 residues. CDR1 ENHRY and CDR2 SYGVKD come from the germline V gene. The ends lost 0 bases at V and 5 bases at J; junction bases unmatched: 7. The CDR3 reads CAISESAGLAGGRTGELFF. The DNA for the CDR3 is TGTGCCATCAGTGAGTCCGCAGGACTAGCGGGAGGGCGAACCGGGGAGCTGTTTTTT.

The rearrangement joins TRBV19 to TRBJ2-7, with 7 bases that match TRBD1. The CDR3 is 13 residues long. V was clipped by 6 bases and J by 2 bases; unmatched bases: 4. Germline assignment: CDR1 LNHDA and CDR2 SQIVND (reference sequence). For the CDR3, the DNA is TGTGCCAGTAGCCGGGACAGCACCTACGAGCAGTACTTC. This encodes CASSRDSTYEQYF. The full variable domain, rest sourced from reference TRBV19 and TRBJ2-7, is DGGITQSPKYLFRKEGQNVTLSCEQNLNHDAMYWYRQDPGQGLRLIYYSQIVNDFQKGDIAEGYSVSREKKESFPLTVTSAQKNPTAFYLCASSRDSTYEQYFGPGTRLTVT.

This chain connects TRBV28 to TRBJ2-1; the D gene is possibly TRBD1 (6 bases). Trimming took off 4 bases at V and 2 bases at J, with 12 bases between the two ends. The CDR3 is made up of 15 amino acids. The germline V gene encodes CDR1 MDHEN and CDR2 SYDVKM. Written as DNA, the CDR3 is TGTGCCAGCAGTTGGGGGCAGGGTACCTACAATGAGCAGTTCTTC. It is translated as CASSWGQGTYNEQFF.

The chain recombines TRBV2 with TRBJ2-7; 14 bases fit TRBD2. The CDR3 length is 15 residues. V dropped 2 bases and J dropped 7; count of bases not matched to a gene: 4. Germline CDR1 and CDR2: SNHLY and FYNNEI. The CDR3 is CASSESGLAGGEQYF. The CDR3, as DNA: TGTGCCAGCAGTGAATCAGGACTAGCGGGGGGTGAGCAGTACTTC.

V usage is TRBV27 and J usage is TRBJ1-2; 7 bases match TRBD1. Germline V CDR1 and CDR2: MNHEY, SMNVEV (reference sequence). Losses at the gene ends were 6 bases for V and 7 bases for J; bases not matched to a gene: 5. The CDR3 covers 12 residues. Here the CDR3 DNA reads TGTGCCAGCAGGACGACAGGGACTGGCTACACCTTC. It yields the protein CASRTTGTGYTF.

The CDR3 bases are TGTGCCACCAGCGGGGGACAAAACTATGGCTACACCTTC. It specifies CATSGGQNYGYTF. The rearrangement links TRBV10-3 to TRBJ1-2; D possibly corresponds to TRBD1 (6 bases). Trimming shortened V by 10 bases and J by 2 bases, and 14 bases separated the two germline ends. The CDR3 runs to 13 residues. Germline V gives CDR1 ENHRY, CDR2 SYGVKD.

The genes are TRBV2 and TRBJ2-7; the match to TRBD2 covers 9 bases. Germline-derived CDR1 and CDR2 are SNHLY and FYNNEI. With 2 bases clipped from V and 4 bases from J, the junction kept 6 bases outside the gene matches. The CDR3 length is 15 residues. CDR3 in DNA: TGTGCCAGCAGTGAATTAGCGGGGGTCCCGTACGAGCAGTACTTC. It encodes CASSELAGVPYEQYF.

The gene calls are TRBV5-1 and TRBJ2-1; the match to TRBD2 covers 11 bases. Germline trimming cut 5 bases from V and 4 bases from J; bases unmatched to any gene: 5. This CDR3 has 15 amino acids. The germline V gene encodes CDR1 SGHRS and CDR2 YFSETQ. Here the CDR3 DNA reads TGCGCCAGCAGAACGGGACTAGCGGCTTACAATGAGCAGTTCTTC. It codes for CASRTGLAAYNEQFF.

V gene TRBV6-1 combines with J gene TRBJ1-3; TRBD1 agrees at 10 bases. Germline trimming cut 6 bases from V and 4 bases from J; bases unmatched to any gene: 3. The CDR3 runs to 14 residues. Germline lookup yields CDR1 MNHNS and CDR2 SASEGT. CDR3 loop: CASSGTGVGNTIYF. The CDR3 coding sequence is TGTGCCAGCAGCGGGACAGGGGTCGGAAACACCATATATTTT.

This chain uses TRBV9 with TRBJ2-3; unclear D gene. Germline V gene lookup returns CDR1 SGDLS and CDR2 YYNGEE. The ends were cut back, 0 bases at V and 4 bases at J, with 15 bases in the middle. This CDR3 has 16 amino acids. In nucleotides, the CDR3 is TGTGCCAGCAGCGTAGCTACGAGGCTTGGGTCAGATACGCAGTATTTT. It is translated as CASSVATRLGSDTQYF.

This sequence joins TRBV2 and TRBJ2-3; weak D call: TRBD1 (5 bases). This CDR3 comprises 14 residues. The V and J ends lost 4 bases and 4 bases respectively, with 12 bases between them. The germline CDR1 and CDR2 sequences are SNHLY and FYNNEI. The CDR3 region is CASSGQGPPDTQYF. For the CDR3, the DNA is TGTGCCAGCAGTGGCCAGGGTCCCCCAGATACGCAGTATTTT.

This rearrangement joins TRBV2 to TRBJ2-5; TRBD2 matches 7 bases. This CDR3 comprises 15 residues. Trimming cost V 6 bases and J 4 bases; bases outside gene matches: 11. Germline lookup yields CDR1 SNHLY and CDR2 FYNNEI. The CDR3 DNA reads as TGTGCCAGCAGGGCCGGGACTACATCAGGAGAGACCCAGTACTTC. Translated: CASRAGTTSGETQYF.

This clone has only a few counts. The chain has TRBV7-2 and TRBJ1-2; D is uncertain. Germline V gene lookup returns CDR1 SGHTA and CDR2 FQGNSA. Trimming pared 4 bases from V and 8 bases from J, leaving 8 bases between. There are 11 residues in the CDR3. CDR3 in amino acids: CASSSSGGYTF. As DNA, the CDR3 is TGTGCCAGCAGCTCCAGCGGGGGCTACACCTTC. Variable domain in full (rest from reference TRBV7-2 and TRBJ1-2): GAGVSQSPSNKVTEKGKDVELRCDPISGHTALYWYRQSLGQGLEFLIYFQGNSAPDKSGLPSDRFSAERTGGSVSTLTIQRTQQEDSAVYLCASSSSGGYTFGSGTRLTVV.

The gene calls are TRBV10-1 and TRBJ2-5; 15 bases are shared with TRBD2. The CDR3 is 16 residues long. In germline, CDR1 is WNHNN, CDR2 SYGVQD (reference sequence). V lost 6 bases and J lost 2; bases outside the gene matches: 4. The CDR3 DNA sequence: TGCGCCAGCAGCCTCGGACTAGCGGGAGGGCAAGAGACCCAGTACTTC. This encodes CASSLGLAGGQETQYF.

This clone was seen a single time. The chain combines TRBV19 with TRBJ1-1; tentative D call: TRBD1 (5 bases). Germline V CDR1 and CDR2: LNHDA, SQIVND (reference sequence). V lost 3 bases and J lost 4, with 15 bases in between. CDR3 length: 15 amino acids. In DNA, the CDR3 is TGTGCCAGTAGTATTGGACACCCTGAGGGCACTGAAGCTTTCTTT. Its protein is CASSIGHPEGTEAFF.

The chain has TRBV4-3 and TRBJ2-3; D is uncertain. The CDR3 is made up of 13 amino acids. Trimming shortened V by 4 bases and J by 0 bases, and 5 bases separated the two germline ends. The V gene's germline CDR1 is LGHNA and CDR2 YSLEER. The DNA of the CDR3 is TGCGCCAGCAGCCCCGGCAGCACAGATACGCAGTATTTT. Translation: CASSPGSTDTQYF.

The rearrangement uses TRBV28 and TRBJ2-7, with TRBD1 matching 10 bases. Trimming took 10 bases from V and 3 from J; bases not matched to a gene: 6. Germline loops: CDR1 MDHEN, CDR2 SYDVKM. CDR3 size: 13 residues. CDR3 sequence (DNA): TGTGCCATCAACCGGGACAGGGGCTACGAGCAGTACTTC. It specifies CAINRDRGYEQYF.

J is TRBJ2-2 and V is TRBV5-4, with D uncertain. V was clipped by 0 bases and J by 1 base, with 7 bases between them. Germline V gene sequence: CDR1 SGHNT, CDR2 YYREEE (reference sequence). CDR3 length: 15 amino acids. The CDR3, as DNA: TGTGCCAGCAGCTTGGGACTGCTGAACACCGGGGAGCTGTTTTTT. This codes for CASSLGLLNTGELFF.

With regard to this clone: Distinct nucleotide sequences in the sample also encode this CDR3. The genes are TRBV6-5 and TRBJ1-2, with 7 bases fitting TRBD1. Germline V gives CDR1 MNHEY, CDR2 SVGAGI. The CDR3 extends over 12 amino acids. Trimming cost V 6 bases and J 8 bases; bases outside gene matches: 6. The CDR3 protein is CASSRRQGGYTF. The CDR3 coding sequence is TGTGCCAGCAGCCGCAGACAGGGAGGCTACACCTTC.

The chain recombines TRBV5-4 with TRBJ2-1; D is unresolved. Trimming shortened V by 4 bases and J by 0 bases, and 11 bases separated the two germline ends. Germline V CDR1 and CDR2: SGHNT, YYREEE (reference sequence). This CDR3 region has 15 residues. The CDR3 sequence: CASSPDSSSYNEQFF. The CDR3 DNA reads TGTGCCAGCAGCCCAGACTCGAGCTCCTACAATGAGCAGTTCTTC.

The V and J genes are TRBV11-2 and TRBJ2-7, with 9 bases matching TRBD2. The CDR3 is 15 amino acids. The V gene end was trimmed by 2 bases and the J gene end by 3 bases; junction bases not matched to a gene: 5. Germline CDR1 is SGHAT and CDR2 is FQNNGV. The CDR3 DNA follows: TGTGCCAGCAGCTTAAGCGCTAGCGGGAACTACGAGCAGTACTTC. Its protein product is CASSLSASGNYEQYF. The whole variable domain, filled in from reference TRBV11-2 and TRBJ2-7, reads EAGVAQSPRYKIIEKRQSVAFWCNPISGHATLYWYQQILGQGPKLLIQFQNNGVVDDSQLPKDRFSAERLKGVDSTLKIQPAKLEDSAVYLCASSLSASGNYEQYFGPGTRLTVT.

This clone occurred a few times. V is TRBV11-3 and J is TRBJ2-1; D is uncertain. Germline assignment: CDR1 SGHNT and CDR2 YENEEA. CDR3 length: 14 residues. The V and J ends lost 5 bases and 6 bases respectively, with 14 bases between them. The CDR3 spells CASSPAQSLNEQFF. The CDR3 DNA is TGTGCCAGCAGCCCCGCCCAATCCCTCAATGAGCAGTTCTTC.

The chain has TRBV28 and TRBJ1-1; TRBD1 matches 10 bases. The V and J ends lost 11 bases and 1 base, in that order; junction bases with no gene match: 22. The CDR3 sequence is 19 residues long. Germline assignment: CDR1 MDHEN and CDR2 SYDVKM. The CDR3 loop reads CASSGTGVGVGMRNTEAFF. DNA for the CDR3: TGTGCCTCTTCCGGGACAGGGGTCGGCGTCGGGATGCGGAACACTGAAGCTTTCTTT.